The 27 T cell receptor beta chains below were found in one sample sequenced in a study of tumor and adjacent non-tumor tissue in lung cancer. This sample's RNA came from whole unsorted tissue. This non-tumor lung sample came from over 3 cm beyond the tumor edge. Three rounds of nested PCR, following a modified ARM-PCR protocol, produced the TCRbeta library. TCRdb re-analysed the multiplex PCR reads in MiXCR, keeping a single row per CDR3 protein. The repertoire holds 65,000 to 75,000 distinct CDR3 sequences, with more than 75% as singletons. The sample taken for sequencing was distant non-tumor lung tissue. Receptors were obtained from a man aged 55-75 years with non-small cell lung cancer.

In this sample, this clonotype turned up once. The CDR3 does not close with the conserved phenylalanine or tryptophan, likely indicating a read error. The chain combines TRBV6-5 with TRBJ1-2, with 8 bases matching TRBD1. V lost 9 bases and J lost 7; bases outside the gene matches: 10. Looked up from germline, CDR1 is MNHEY and CDR2 is SVGAGI. This CDR3 spans 13 amino acids. CDR3 nucleotides: TGTGCCAGTGGTTACGGGACAGGCAGTGGCTACACCTTA. It translates to CASGYGTGSGYTL.

V gene TRBV11-2 combines with J gene TRBJ2-1; 12 bases match TRBD2. This CDR3 has 14 amino acids. Germline V CDR1 and CDR2: SGHAT, FQNNGV. Trimming took 5 bases from V and 7 from J; bases not matched to a gene: 3. CDR3 amino acids: CASSQTSGSNEQFF. The CDR3 DNA sequence: TGTGCCAGCAGCCAGACTAGCGGGAGTAATGAGCAGTTCTTC.

Concerning this clonotype itself: A read error is possible here, since a much larger clone lies one base away. DNA for the CDR3: TGTGCCAGCAACTTGTCCATAAGCAATCAGCCCCAGCATTTT. It translates to CASNLSISNQPQHF. The rearrangement links TRBV5-6 to TRBJ1-5; D ambiguous. Germline V gene lookup returns CDR1 SGHDT and CDR2 YYEEEE. This CDR3 is built from 14 residues.

The count of this clonotype is one. With a much larger clone just one base away, this may be a read error. The chain couples TRBV28 to TRBJ1-2; no clear D. This CDR3 is 14 amino acids long. Per germline, CDR1 MDHEN and CDR2 SYDVKM. This CDR3 is CASTPGGSGYDYTF. The DNA of the CDR3 is TGTGCCAGCACCCCGGGAGGGAGCGGCTATGACTACACCTTC.

Comments on this clonotype: This may be a read error: a much more frequent sequence differs by one nucleotide. The chain carries TRBV28 and TRBJ2-1; the D is unclear. The CDR3 sequence is 16 residues long. V lost 3 bases, J lost 0 bases, and 12 bases lay in between. Germline CDR1 is MDHEN and CDR2 is SYDVKM. CDR3: CASSLITGDSYNEQFF. The CDR3 DNA reads TGTGCCAGCAGTTTGATCACTGGCGACTCCTACAATGAGCAGTTCTTC.

Regarding this clonotype: Its ends do not fully match the called genes, so a read error is possible. This chain links TRBV7-9 with TRBJ2-5, with TRBD2 matching over 7 bases. The CDR3 covers 17 residues. Per germline, CDR1 SEHNR and CDR2 FQNEAQ (reference sequence). The CDR3 sequence: CGSSPGLVRLAKETQYF. The CDR3 region has the DNA TGTGGCAGCAGCCCCGGACTAGTCCGATTAGCCAAAGAGACCCAGTACTTC.

This clonotype was seen ten or more times. The chain combines TRBV7-9 with TRBJ2-1; 9 nucleotides agree with TRBD2. Germline lookup yields CDR1 SEHNR and CDR2 FQNEAQ (reference sequence). Trimming at V came to 8 bases and at J to 3 bases, leaving 2 bases not matched to a gene. The CDR3 has 13 amino acids. CDR3 loop: CASGTSNYNEQFF. CDR3 in DNA: TGTGCCAGCGGGACTAGCAACTACAATGAGCAGTTCTTC.

About this clonotype: Compared with germline, one end of the junction differs, possibly owing to a read error. The chain has TRBV29-1 and TRBJ2-3; D gene uncertain. The length of the CDR3 is 14 residues. The germline V gene has CDR1 SQVTM and CDR2 ANQGSEA. The CDR3 is CSVTWAFDTDTQYF. The CDR3 DNA sequence: TGCAGCGTCACATGGGCCTTTGACACAGATACTCAGTATTTT.

As to this clonotype: The final CDR3 position lacks the conserved phenylalanine or tryptophan, pointing to a likely read error. This sequence joins TRBV7-9 and TRBJ2-3; no clear D. The CDR3 runs 15 residues. V lost 5 bases and J 2 bases, leaving 14 bases between the germline ends. Germline-derived CDR1 and CDR2 are SEHNR and FQNEAQ (reference sequence). CDR3 residues: CASSGPWENTDTQYL. The CDR3 nucleotides read TGTGCCAGCAGCGGACCCTGGGAAAACACAGATACGCAGTATCTT.

For this clonotype: It is likely a read error, because the conserved phenylalanine at the end of the CDR3 is missing. It is unclear where the CDR3 begins or ends on the DNA, so no DNA is shown, and the CDR3 is as TCRdb lists it. The J gene is TRBJ2-7, the V gene TRBV7-8; TRBD2, as called in the table, went unchecked against the DNA. The CDR3 length equals 13 residues, ends included. Per germline, CDR1 SGHVS and CDR2 FQNEAQ. CDR3 residues: CASNTGLDYERYL.

Concerning this clonotype: The CDR3 does not close with the conserved phenylalanine or tryptophan, likely indicating a read error. No DNA is shown, since the ends of the CDR3 on it are uncertain; the CDR3 is the one TCRdb lists. V and J are TRBV12-3 or TRBV12-4 and TRBJ1-5; the D call in the table, TRBD1, was not verified against the DNA. The CDR3 length equals 16 residues, ends included. The CDR3 region is CASSPPDKYSNQPQRL.

The chain uses TRBV6-6 and TRBJ2-3, with D perhaps matching TRBD1 (5 bases). This CDR3 comprises 15 residues. From germline, CDR1 is MNHNY and CDR2 SVGAGI (reference sequence). The ends were cut back, 2 bases at V and 2 bases at J, with 11 bases in the middle. The CDR3 DNA sequence: TGTGCCAGCAGTTACCTCTGGGGCTCCACAGATACGCAGTATTTT. It specifies CASSYLWGSTDTQYF.

A word on this clonotype: This may be a read error, as it is one base from a much larger clone. This is likely a read error, given that the CDR3 carries no conserved phenylalanine or tryptophan at its end. The rearrangement links TRBV20-1 to TRBJ2-3; D is uncertain. V lost 2 bases to trimming and J lost 2 bases, with 5 bases between them. Germline lookup yields CDR1 DFQATT and CDR2 SNEGSKA (reference sequence). CDR3 length equals 12 residues. The CDR3, as DNA: TGCAGTGCTAGAAGACCCACAGATACGCAGTATTAT. Residues: CSARRPTDTQYY.

The CDR3 loop reads CAWSPTGGRDEQYF. The DNA of the CDR3 is TGTGCCTGGAGCCCTACAGGGGGTAGGGACGAGCAGTACTTC. The J gene is TRBJ2-7, the V gene TRBV4-2; 8 nucleotides line up with TRBD1. This CDR3 contains 14 residues. In germline, CDR1 is LGHNA, CDR2 YNFKEQ. V trimming: 11 bases; J trimming: 5 bases; junction bases outside the gene matches: 14.

A word on this clonotype: A read error may produce the germline difference seen at one junction end. The rearrangement uses TRBV6-1 and TRBJ2-3; D remains unclear. Germline assignment: CDR1 MNHNS and CDR2 SASEGT. The CDR3 runs to 16 residues. CDR3 nucleotides: TGTGCCAGCAGCGAACAAAGTCTCTCACCCACAGATACGCGGTATTTT. Amino acid sequence: CASSEQSLSPTDTRYF.

This chain links TRBV19 with TRBJ1-2; D is unresolved. This CDR3 has 12 residues. The germline CDR1 and CDR2 sequences are LNHDA and SQIVND (reference sequence). Trimming cost V 2 bases and J 7 bases, with 8 bases left between them. CDR3 region: CASSITSFGYTF. CDR3 sequence (DNA): TGTGCCAGTAGTATAACGAGCTTTGGCTACACCTTC.

Regarding this clonotype: No conserved phenylalanine or tryptophan is present at the end of the CDR3, so a read error is the likely explanation. Because the CDR3's place on the DNA is in doubt, the DNA is left out and the CDR3 is given as listed by TCRdb. The V gene is TRBV29-1, the J gene TRBJ2-1; the D call TRBD1 from the table was never checked on the DNA. Germline assignment: CDR1 SQVTM and CDR2 ANQGSEA. The CDR3 region is 10 residues in length, termini included. The CDR3 here is CSARRDEQLL.

This clonotype showed up just a few times. One end of the junction varies from germline; a read error may be responsible. The chain carries TRBV11-2 and TRBJ2-5; D call uncertain. Germline loops: CDR1 SGHAT, CDR2 FQNNGV. The length of the CDR3 is 17 residues. In DNA form, the CDR3 reads TGTGCCAGCAGCCTAGAGCCGGGTATGGGGTTAGAAGAGACCCAGTACTTC. Its translation: CASSLEPGMGLEETQYF.

Note on this clonotype: Its ends do not fully match the called genes, so a read error is possible. The chain has TRBV11-1 and TRBJ2-1; the D gene is possibly TRBD2 (6 bases). Germline loops: CDR1 SGHAT, CDR2 FQDESV (reference sequence). CDR3 size: 15 residues. The DNA for the CDR3 is TGTGCCAGCAGTCTGTGGACTAACAGGAACAATGAGGAGTTCTTC. Its translation is CASSLWTNRNNEEFF. The variable domain in full, with the rest retrieved from reference TRBV11-1 and TRBJ2-1, is EAEVAQSPRYKITEKSQAVAFWCDPISGHATLYWYRQILGQGPELLVQFQDESVVDDSQLPKDRFSAERLKGVDSTLKIQPAELGDSAMYLCASSLWTNRNNEEFFGPGTRLTVL.

Worth noting for this clonotype: No conserved phenylalanine or tryptophan ends this CDR3, so it is likely a read error. The DNA is omitted, as the CDR3 cannot be located on it reliably, and the CDR3 follows TCRdb's listing. The rearrangement uses TRBV30 and TRBJ2-5; the D segment call TRBD2 is taken from the table without a DNA check. Termini included, the CDR3 measures 14 amino acids. Looked up from germline, CDR1 is GTSNPN and CDR2 is SVGIG (reference sequence). CDR3: CAWSGLAGAETLYL.

This chain joins TRBV28 and TRBJ1-2; possibly TRBD1 for D (5 bases). CDR1 is MDHEN and CDR2 is SYDVKM in the germline V gene. Trimming left V 10 bases short and J 10 bases short, with 25 bases between. The CDR3 spans 14 residues. The DNA of the CDR3 is TGTGCCATCAGACCACTAGGGACCAGAAATGACTACACCTTC. Encoded protein: CAIRPLGTRNDYTF.

Note on this clonotype: A much more abundant neighbour one base away suggests this may be a read error. This rearrangement joins TRBV5-4 to TRBJ1-2, with TRBD1 matching over 9 bases. The CDR3 totals 14 residues. The J segment lost 4 bases and the V segment lost 3 bases, leaving 4 bases of the junction unmatched. Germline loops: CDR1 SGHNT, CDR2 YYREEE (reference sequence). The CDR3 loop reads CASSSVTGGYGYTF. The DNA for the CDR3 is TGTGCCAGCAGCTCGGTGACAGGGGGCTATGGCTACACCTTC.

The CDR3 sequence: CASSLGPRGDQETQYF. The DNA for the CDR3 is TGCGCCAGCAGCTTGGGACCGAGAGGGGACCAAGAGACCCAGTACTTC. The chain is built from TRBV5-1 and TRBJ2-5; possibly TRBD1 or TRBD2 for D (5 bases each). Germline V CDR1 and CDR2: SGHRS, YFSETQ. V gave up 0 bases and J gave up 0 bases, with 12 bases separating them. This CDR3 contains 16 residues.

Concerning this clonotype itself: Compared with germline, one end of the junction differs, possibly owing to a read error. The J gene is TRBJ1-4, the V gene TRBV6-2 or TRBV6-3; no clear D. The germline CDR1 and CDR2 sequences are MNHEY and SVGEGT. The CDR3 sequence is 14 residues long. CDR3 sequence (DNA): TGTGCCAGCAGTCCGAGGCAAACTAATGAAGAACTGTTTTTT. Encoded protein: CASSPRQTNEELFF.

Turning to this clonotype: This may be a read error: a much more frequent sequence differs by one nucleotide. The chain uses TRBV20-1 and TRBJ2-1; 11 positions agree with TRBD2. This CDR3 contains 16 residues. Germline trimming cut 8 bases from V and 8 bases from J; bases unmatched to any gene: 17. Germline values: CDR1 DFQATT, CDR2 SNEGSKA (reference sequence). CDR3 region: CSTPGLAVLGSDEQFF. The DNA of the CDR3 is TGCAGTACTCCGGGACTAGCGGTCCTGGGCTCGGATGAGCAGTTCTTC.

A word on this clonotype: Mismatch with germline at one junction end may stem from a read error. V usage is TRBV10-1 and J usage is TRBJ2-2; 7 positions match TRBD2. Germline V gene data show CDR1 as WNHNN and CDR2 as SYGVQD (reference sequence). This CDR3 spans 14 amino acids. The DNA of the CDR3 is TGCGCCAGTAGTGAGTCGGGAGGAGCCAGGGAGCTGTTTTTT. Its protein product is CASSESGGARELFF.

With regard to this clonotype: Relative to the germline gene, one junction end is altered; a read error may explain this. The chain links TRBV6-1 to TRBJ2-7, with no clear D. The CDR3 loop spans 13 amino acids. In germline, CDR1 is MNHNS, CDR2 SASEGT. CDR3 sequence (DNA): TGTGGCAGCGCCGGAACCAACCTTAACGAGCAGTACTTC. Translated: CGSAGTNLNEQYF.